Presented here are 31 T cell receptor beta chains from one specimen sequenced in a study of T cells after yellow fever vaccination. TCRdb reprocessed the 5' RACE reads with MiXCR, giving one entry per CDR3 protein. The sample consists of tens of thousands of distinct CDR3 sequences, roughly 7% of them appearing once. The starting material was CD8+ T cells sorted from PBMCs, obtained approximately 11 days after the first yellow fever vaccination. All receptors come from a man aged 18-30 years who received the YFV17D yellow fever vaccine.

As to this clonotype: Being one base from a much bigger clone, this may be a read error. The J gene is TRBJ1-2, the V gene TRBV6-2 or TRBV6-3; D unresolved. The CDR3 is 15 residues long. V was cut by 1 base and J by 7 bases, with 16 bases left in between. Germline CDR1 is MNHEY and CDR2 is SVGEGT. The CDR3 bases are TGTGCCAGCAGTTACTACGGTCATAGGGCCGGTGGCTACACCTTC. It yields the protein CASSYYGHRAGGYTF.

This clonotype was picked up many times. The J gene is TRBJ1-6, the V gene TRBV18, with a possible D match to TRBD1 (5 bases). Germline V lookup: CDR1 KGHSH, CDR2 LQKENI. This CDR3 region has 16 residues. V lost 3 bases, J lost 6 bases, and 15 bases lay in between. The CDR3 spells CASSPAGVGSNSPLHF. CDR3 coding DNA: TGTGCCAGCTCACCTGCGGGGGTAGGATCTAATTCACCCCTCCACTTT.

This CDR3 reads CASSEGASTGELFF. DNA of the CDR3: TGTGCCAGCAGTGAGGGCGCGAGTACCGGGGAGCTGTTTTTT. V gene TRBV6-4 combines with J gene TRBJ2-2, with D unresolved. The CDR3 is made up of 14 amino acids. Trimming left V 3 bases short and J 5 bases short, with 10 bases between. CDR1 MRHNA and CDR2 SNTAGT come from the germline V gene.

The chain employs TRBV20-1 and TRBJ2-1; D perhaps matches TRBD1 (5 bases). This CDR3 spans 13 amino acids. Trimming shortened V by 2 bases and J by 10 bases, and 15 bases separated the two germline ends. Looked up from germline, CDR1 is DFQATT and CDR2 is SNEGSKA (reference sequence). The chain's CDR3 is CSARSLDKPEQFF. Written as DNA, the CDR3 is TGCAGTGCTAGAAGTTTGGACAAGCCGGAGCAGTTCTTC.

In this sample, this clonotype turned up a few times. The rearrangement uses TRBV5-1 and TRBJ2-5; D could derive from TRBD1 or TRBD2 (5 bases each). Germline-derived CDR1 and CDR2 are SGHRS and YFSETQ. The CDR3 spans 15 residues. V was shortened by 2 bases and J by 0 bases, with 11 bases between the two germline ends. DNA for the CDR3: TGCGCCAGCAGCTTCACTCAGGGAGACCAAGAGACCCAGTACTTC. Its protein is CASSFTQGDQETQYF.

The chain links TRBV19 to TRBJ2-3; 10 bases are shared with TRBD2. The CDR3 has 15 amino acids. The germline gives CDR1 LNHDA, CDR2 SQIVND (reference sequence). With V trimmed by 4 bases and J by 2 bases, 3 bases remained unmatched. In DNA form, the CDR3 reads TGTGCCAGTAGTAGGACTAGCGGATACACAGATACGCAGTATTTT. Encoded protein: CASSRTSGYTDTQYF. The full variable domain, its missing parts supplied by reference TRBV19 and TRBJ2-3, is DGGITQSPKYLFRKEGQNVTLSCEQNLNHDAMYWYRQDPGQGLRLIYYSQIVNDFQKGDIAEGYSVSREKKESFPLTVTSAQKNPTAFYLCASSRTSGYTDTQYFGPGTRLTVL.

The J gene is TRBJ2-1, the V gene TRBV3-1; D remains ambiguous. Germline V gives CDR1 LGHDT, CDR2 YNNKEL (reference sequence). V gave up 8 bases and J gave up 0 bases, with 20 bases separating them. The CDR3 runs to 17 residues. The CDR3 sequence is CASAAGPIKSSYNEQFF. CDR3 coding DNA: TGTGCCAGCGCGGCAGGTCCGATTAAAAGCTCCTACAATGAGCAGTTCTTC.

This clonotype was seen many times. CDR3 loop: CASSEDYRSEQFF. In DNA, the CDR3 is TGTGCCAGCAGCGAGGACTACAGGTCTGAGCAGTTCTTC. The chain couples TRBV7-3 to TRBJ2-1; D perhaps matches TRBD2 (6 bases). Between the trimmed V and J ends, which lost 5 bases and 9 bases, there was a span of 14 bases. Germline V gene data show CDR1 as SGHTA and CDR2 as FQGTGA. CDR3 length: 13 residues.

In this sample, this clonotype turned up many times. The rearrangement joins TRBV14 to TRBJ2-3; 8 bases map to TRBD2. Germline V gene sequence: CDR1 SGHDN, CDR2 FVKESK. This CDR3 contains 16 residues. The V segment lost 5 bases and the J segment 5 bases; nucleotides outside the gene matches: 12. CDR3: CASSTLAGTTGDTQYF. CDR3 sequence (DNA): TGTGCCAGCAGCACTCTAGCGGGTACCACCGGAGATACGCAGTATTTT. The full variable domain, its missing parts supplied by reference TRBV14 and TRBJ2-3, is EAGVTQFPSHSVIEKGQTVTLRCDPISGHDNLYWYRRVMGKEIKFLLHFVKESKQDESGMPNNRFLAERTGGTYSTLKVQPAELEDSGVYFCASSTLAGTTGDTQYFGPGTRLTVL.

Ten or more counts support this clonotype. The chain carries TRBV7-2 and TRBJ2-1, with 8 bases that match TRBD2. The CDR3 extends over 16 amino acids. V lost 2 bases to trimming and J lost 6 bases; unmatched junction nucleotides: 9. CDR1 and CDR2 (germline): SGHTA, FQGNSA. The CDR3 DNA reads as TGTGCCAGCAGCTTAAGGGCGGGGGGCCTTGGCAATGAGCAGTTCTTC. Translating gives CASSLRAGGLGNEQFF. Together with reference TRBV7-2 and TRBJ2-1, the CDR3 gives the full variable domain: GAGVSQSPSNKVTEKGKDVELRCDPISGHTALYWYRQSLGQGLEFLIYFQGNSAPDKSGLPSDRFSAERTGGSVSTLTIQRTQQEDSAVYLCASSLRAGGLGNEQFFGPGTRLTVL.

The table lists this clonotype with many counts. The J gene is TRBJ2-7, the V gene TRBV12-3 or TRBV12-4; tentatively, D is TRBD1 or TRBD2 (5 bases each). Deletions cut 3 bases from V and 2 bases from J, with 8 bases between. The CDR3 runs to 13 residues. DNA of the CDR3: TGTGCCAGCAGTTTTTCGGGACCCTACGAGCAGTACTTC. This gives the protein CASSFSGPYEQYF.

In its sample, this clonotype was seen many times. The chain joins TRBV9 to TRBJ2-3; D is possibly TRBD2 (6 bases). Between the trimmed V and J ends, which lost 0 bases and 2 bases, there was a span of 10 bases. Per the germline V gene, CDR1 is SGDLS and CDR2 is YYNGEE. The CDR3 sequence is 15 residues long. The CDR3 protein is CASSVARGITDTQYF. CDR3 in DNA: TGTGCCAGCAGCGTAGCGCGGGGCATCACAGATACGCAGTATTTT.

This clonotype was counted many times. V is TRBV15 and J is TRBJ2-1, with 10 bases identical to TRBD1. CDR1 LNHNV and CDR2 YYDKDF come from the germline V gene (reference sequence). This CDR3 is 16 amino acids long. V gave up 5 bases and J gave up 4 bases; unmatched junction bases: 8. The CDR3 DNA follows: TGTGCCACCAGCCGCTCGGGACAGGGGACGTACAATGAGCAGTTCTTC. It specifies CATSRSGQGTYNEQFF.

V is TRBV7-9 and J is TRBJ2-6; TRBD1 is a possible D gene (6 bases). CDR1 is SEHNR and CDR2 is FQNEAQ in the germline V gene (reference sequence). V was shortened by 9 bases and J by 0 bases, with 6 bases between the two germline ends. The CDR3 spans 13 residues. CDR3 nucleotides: TGTGCCAGACAGGGCTCTGGGGCCAACGTCCTGACTTTC. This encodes CARQGSGANVLTF.

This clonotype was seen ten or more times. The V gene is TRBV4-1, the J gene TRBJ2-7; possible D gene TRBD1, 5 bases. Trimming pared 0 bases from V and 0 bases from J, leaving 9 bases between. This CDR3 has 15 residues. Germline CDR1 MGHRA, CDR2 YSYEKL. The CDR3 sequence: CASSQEGASSYEQYF. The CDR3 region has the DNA TGCGCCAGCAGCCAAGAAGGGGCCAGCTCCTACGAGCAGTACTTC.

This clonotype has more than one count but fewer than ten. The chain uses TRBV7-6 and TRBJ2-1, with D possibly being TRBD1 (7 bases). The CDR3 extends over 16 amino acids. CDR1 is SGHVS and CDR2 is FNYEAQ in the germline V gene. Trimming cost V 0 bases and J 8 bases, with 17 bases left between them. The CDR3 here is CASSLARGGGHHEQFF. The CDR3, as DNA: TGTGCCAGCAGCTTAGCTCGAGGAGGGGGCCATCATGAGCAGTTCTTC. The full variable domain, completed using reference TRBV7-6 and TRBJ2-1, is GAGVSQSPRYKVTKRGQDVALRCDPISGHVSLYWYRQALGQGPEFLTYFNYEAQQDKSGLPNDRFSAERPEGSISTLTIQRTEQRDSAMYRCASSLARGGGHHEQFFGPGTRLTVL.

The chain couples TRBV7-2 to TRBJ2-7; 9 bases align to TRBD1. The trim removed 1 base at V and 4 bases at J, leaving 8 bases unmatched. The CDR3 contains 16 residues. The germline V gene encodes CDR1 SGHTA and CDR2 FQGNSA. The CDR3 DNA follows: TGTGCCAGCAGCTTAGACGCTACAGGACAGGGGTACGAGCAGTACTTC. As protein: CASSLDATGQGYEQYF.

CDR3 in DNA: TGCGCCAGCAGCCCCCGGGGAGGGGGCGCAGATACGCAGTATTTT. It specifies CASSPRGGGADTQYF. This chain connects TRBV4-3 to TRBJ2-3; perhaps D is TRBD1 or TRBD2 (7 bases each). The CDR3 loop spans 15 amino acids. V shed 4 bases and J shed 4 bases, with 15 bases lying between them. CDR1 is LGHNA and CDR2 is YSLEER in the germline V gene.

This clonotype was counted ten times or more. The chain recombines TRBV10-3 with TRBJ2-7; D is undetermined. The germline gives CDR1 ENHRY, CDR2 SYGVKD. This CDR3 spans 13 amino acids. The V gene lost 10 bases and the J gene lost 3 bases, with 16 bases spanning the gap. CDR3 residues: CAKGRDLFYEQYV. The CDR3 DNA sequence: TGTGCCAAGGGTCGAGACTTATTCTACGAGCAGTACGTC.

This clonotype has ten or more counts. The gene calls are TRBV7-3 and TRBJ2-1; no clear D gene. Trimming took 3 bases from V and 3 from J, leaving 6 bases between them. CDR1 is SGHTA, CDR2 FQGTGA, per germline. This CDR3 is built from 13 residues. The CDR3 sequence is CASSLDGYNEQFF. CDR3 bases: TGTGCCAGCAGCTTGGACGGCTACAATGAGCAGTTCTTC.

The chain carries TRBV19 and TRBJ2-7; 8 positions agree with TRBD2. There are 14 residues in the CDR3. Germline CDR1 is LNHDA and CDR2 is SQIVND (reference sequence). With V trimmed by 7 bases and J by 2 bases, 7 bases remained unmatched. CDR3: CASTPRGGAYEQYF. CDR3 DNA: TGTGCCAGTACCCCCCGGGGGGGAGCCTACGAGCAGTACTTC.

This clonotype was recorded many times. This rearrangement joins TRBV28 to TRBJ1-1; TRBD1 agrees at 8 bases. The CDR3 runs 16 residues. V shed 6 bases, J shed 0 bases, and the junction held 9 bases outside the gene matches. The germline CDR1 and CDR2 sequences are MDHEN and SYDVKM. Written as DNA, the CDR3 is TGTGCCAGCAGGGATCCGAAGACAGGGGTGAACACTGAAGCTTTCTTT. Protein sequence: CASRDPKTGVNTEAFF.

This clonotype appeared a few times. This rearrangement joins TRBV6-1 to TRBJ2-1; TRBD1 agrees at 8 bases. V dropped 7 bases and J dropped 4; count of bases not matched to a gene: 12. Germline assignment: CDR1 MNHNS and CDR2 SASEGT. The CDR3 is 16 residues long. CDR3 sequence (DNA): TGTGCCAGCAACCAAATGGCCGGGACAGGTTACAATGAGCAGTTCTTC. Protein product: CASNQMAGTGYNEQFF.

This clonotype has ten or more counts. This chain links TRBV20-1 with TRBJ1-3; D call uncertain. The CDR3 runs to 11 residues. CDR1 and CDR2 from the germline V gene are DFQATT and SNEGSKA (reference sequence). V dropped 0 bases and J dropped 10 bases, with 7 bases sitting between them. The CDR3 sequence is CSARDRWTIYF. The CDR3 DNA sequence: TGCAGTGCTAGAGATAGATGGACCATATATTTT.

CDR3 DNA sequence: TGCGCCAGCAGCCGGTTAGAATCAGATACGCAGTATTTT. Its translation is CASSRLESDTQYF. V gene TRBV4-1 combines with J gene TRBJ2-3, with D hard to call. The V end was cut by 4 bases, the J end by 4 bases, with 9 bases between. The CDR3 has 13 amino acids. Germline V gene data show CDR1 as MGHRA and CDR2 as YSYEKL.

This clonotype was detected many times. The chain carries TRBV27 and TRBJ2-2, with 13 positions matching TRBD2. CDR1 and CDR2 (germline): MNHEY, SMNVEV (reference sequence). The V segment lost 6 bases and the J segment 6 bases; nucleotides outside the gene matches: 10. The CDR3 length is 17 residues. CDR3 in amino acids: CASSALTSGGVAGELFF. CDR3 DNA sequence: TGTGCCAGCAGCGCTCTCACTAGCGGGGGGGTGGCCGGGGAGCTGTTTTTT.

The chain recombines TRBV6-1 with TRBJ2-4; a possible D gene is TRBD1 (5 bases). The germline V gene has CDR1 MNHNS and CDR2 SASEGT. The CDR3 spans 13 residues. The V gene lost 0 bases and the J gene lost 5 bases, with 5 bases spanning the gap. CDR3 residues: CASSEAGQNIQYF. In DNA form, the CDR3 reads TGTGCCAGCAGTGAAGCGGGGCAAAACATTCAGTACTTC.

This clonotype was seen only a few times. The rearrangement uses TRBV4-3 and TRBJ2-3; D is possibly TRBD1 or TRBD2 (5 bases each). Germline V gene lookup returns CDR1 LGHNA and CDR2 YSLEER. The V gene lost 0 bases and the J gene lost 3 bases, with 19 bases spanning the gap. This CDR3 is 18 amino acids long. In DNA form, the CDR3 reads TGCGCCAGCAGCCAAGACCTACCTAGGTTGAGGGGTACAGATACGCAGTATTTT. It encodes CASSQDLPRLRGTDTQYF.

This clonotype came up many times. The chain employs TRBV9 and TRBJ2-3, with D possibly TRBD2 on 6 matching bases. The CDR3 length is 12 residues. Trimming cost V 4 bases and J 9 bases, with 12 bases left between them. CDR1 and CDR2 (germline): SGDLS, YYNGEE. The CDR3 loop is CASSPRGKTQYF. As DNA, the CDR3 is TGTGCCAGCAGCCCCCGGGGGAAAACGCAGTATTTT.

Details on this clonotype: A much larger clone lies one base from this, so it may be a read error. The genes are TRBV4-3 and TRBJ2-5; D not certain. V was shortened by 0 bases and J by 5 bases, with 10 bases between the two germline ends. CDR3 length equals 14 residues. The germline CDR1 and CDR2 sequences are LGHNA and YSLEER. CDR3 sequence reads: CASSQDYSEETQYF. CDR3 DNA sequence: TGCGCCAGCAGCCAAGATTACTCGGAGGAGACCCAGTACTTC.

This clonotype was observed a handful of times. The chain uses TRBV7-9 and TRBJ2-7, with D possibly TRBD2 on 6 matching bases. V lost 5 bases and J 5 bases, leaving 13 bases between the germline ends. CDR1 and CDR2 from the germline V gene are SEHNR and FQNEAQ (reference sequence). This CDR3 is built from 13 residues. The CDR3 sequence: CASSGGSANEQYF. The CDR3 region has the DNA TGTGCCAGCAGCGGGGGGTCCGCCAACGAGCAGTACTTC.